A selection of T cell receptor beta chains follows, all from one sample in a study of T cell responses to AZD1222 COVID-19 vaccine. Libraries were prepared by immunoSEQ multiplex PCR; TCRdb keeps only in-frame clonotypes and omits some of them. Here the sample spans around 83,000 clones, 90% to 95% being singletons. Sample: peripheral blood, taken on day 0 of AZD1222 vaccination. These receptors originate from an adult in good health. Both conserved end residues are part of each CDR3. The D gene is left open where the match is weak. Expanded clones get a size class; other rows say once, few or many, or leave the size out.

NA	NA	TRBJ1-2	TRBV10-3	CAISEQAVGYTF	TGTGCCATCAGTGAACAGGCGGTTGGCTACACCTTC
NA	NA	TRBJ1-6	TRBV19	CASSIWNQGNSPLHF	TGTGCCAGTAGTATTTGGAATCAGGGTAATTCACCCCTCCACTTT
NA	NA	TRBJ1-5	TRBV2	CASSGDSPYSNQPQHF	TGTGCCAGCAGTGGAGACAGCCCATATAGCAATCAGCCCCAGCATTTT
once	TRBD2	TRBJ2-1	TRBV24-1	CATSALAGYNEQFF	TGTGCCACCAGTGCCCTAGCGGGCTACAATGAGCAGTTCTTC
NA	NA	TRBJ2-7	TRBV6-5	CASSYSGGVLYEQYF	TGTGCCAGCAGTTACTCGGGCGGGGTTCTTTACGAGCAGTACTTC
NA	NA	TRBJ1-2	TRBV9	CASSVAARGDYGYTF	TGTGCCAGCAGCGTAGCGGCCAGGGGAGACTATGGCTACACCTTC
NA	NA	TRBJ1-6	TRBV27	CASSLFQGEGSPLHF	TGTGCCAGCAGTTTATTCCAGGGAGAGGGTTCACCCCTCCACTTT
NA	TRBD1	TRBJ1-6	TRBV24-1	CATSDSRTGYNSPLHF	TGTGCCACCAGTGATTCCCGGACAGGGTATAATTCACCCCTCCACTTT
NA	NA	TRBJ2-7	TRBV21-1	CASANQTGVSDEQYF	TGTGCCAGCGCCAACCAGACAGGGGTATCGGACGAGCAGTACTTC
NA	TRBD2	TRBJ2-1	TRBV9	CASSSSGGDYNEQFF	TGTGCCAGCAGCTCCAGCGGGGGGGACTACAATGAGCAGTTCTTC
NA	TRBD2	TRBJ2-1	TRBV10-3	CAISQREMYNEQFF	TGTGCCATCAGTCAGCGGGAGATGTACAATGAGCAGTTCTTC
NA	NA	TRBJ2-7	TRBV24-1	CATSDSDKSSYEQYF	TGTGCCACCAGTGATTCAGATAAAAGCTCCTACGAGCAGTACTTC
NA	TRBD2	TRBJ2-7	TRBV28	CASSLPRLAYYEQYF	TGTGCCAGCAGTTTACCAAGACTAGCGTACTACGAGCAGTACTTC
NA	TRBD1	TRBJ1-5	TRBV5-1	CASSRTGEGNQPQHF	TGCGCCAGCAGCCGGACAGGGGAGGGCAATCAGCCCCAGCATTTT
NA	NA	TRBJ2-1	TRBV12-2	CASRLVCGTSGNEQFF	TGTGCAAGTCGCTTAGTGTGTGGGACTAGCGGTAATGAGCAGTTCTTC
NA	TRBD1	TRBJ1-2	TRBV7-2	CASSSRQGANYGYTF	TGTGCCAGCAGCTCTCGACAGGGGGCGAACTATGGCTACACCTTC
NA	NA	TRBJ1-3	TRBV28	CASSSGNTIYF	TGTGCCAGCAGTTCCGGAAACACCATATATTTT
NA	NA	TRBJ1-5	TRBV7-2	CASSLGFGSGAGQPQHF	TGTGCCAGCAGCTTAGGTTTCGGAAGCGGAGCGGGGCAGCCCCAGCATTTT
few	NA	TRBJ2-7	TRBV6-5	CASSYSLDSAYEQYF	TGTGCCAGCAGTTACTCCTTAGACAGCGCTTACGAGCAGTACTTC
NA	NA	TRBJ2-5	TRBV30	CAWSPPPAYQETQYF	TGTGCCTGGAGTCCCCCTCCCGCTTATCAAGAGACCCAGTACTTC
NA	NA	TRBJ1-1	TRBV5-1	CASSPSTGIGAEAFF	TGCGCCAGCAGCCCAAGCACAGGGATCGGCGCTGAAGCTTTCTTT
NA	TRBD2	TRBJ2-5	TRBV9	CASSVGSGSIETQYF	TGTGCCAGCAGCGTTGGTAGCGGGAGTATAGAGACCCAGTACTTC
NA	NA	TRBJ2-7	TRBV10-1	CASSESFHGEQYF	TGCGCCAGCAGTGAGTCGTTCCACGGCGAGCAGTACTTC
NA	TRBD1	TRBJ1-2	TRBV6-6	CATHRGLSDGYTF	TGTGCCACCCACAGGGGATTGTCGGATGGCTACACCTTC
NA	NA	TRBJ2-2	TRBV10-3	CAIKVGRDGITGELFF	TGTGCCATCAAAGTAGGCAGGGATGGGATCACCGGGGAGCTGTTTTTT
NA	TRBD2	TRBJ2-5	TRBV20-1	CSASPLLAGGEETQYF	TGCAGTGCCAGTCCGCTACTAGCGGGAGGGGAGGAGACCCAGTACTTC
NA	NA	TRBJ2-3	TRBV29-1	CSVELGTDTQYF	TGCAGCGTTGAGCTGGGGACAGATACGCAGTATTTT
NA	NA	TRBJ1-1	TRBV7-9	CASSWRGRVNTEAFF	TGTGCCAGCAGCTGGCGGGGCAGGGTGAACACTGAAGCTTTCTTT
NA	TRBD2	TRBJ2-7	TRBV18	CASSPGLAGAQYEQYF	TGTGCCAGCTCACCAGGGCTAGCGGGAGCCCAATACGAGCAGTACTTC
NA	TRBD1	TRBJ1-1	TRBV5-1	CASSLEIGTGATEAFF	TGCGCCAGCAGCTTGGAAATTGGGACAGGGGCAACTGAAGCTTTCTTT
NA	NA	TRBJ2-7	TRBV2	CASSSQGSSYEQYF	TGTGCCAGCAGTTCCCAGGGGAGCTCCTACGAGCAGTACTTC
NA	NA	TRBJ2-2	TRBV6-5	CASRGTPHTGELFF	TGTGCCAGCAGGGGGACGCCGCACACCGGGGAGCTGTTTTTT
once	TRBD1	TRBJ1-5	TRBV20-1	CSASYPRDRSHSNQPQHF	TGCAGTGCTAGTTACCCCCGGGACAGGTCCCATAGCAATCAGCCCCAGCATTTT
NA	NA	TRBJ1-1	TRBV6-2/TRBV6-3	CASSYLVSGTEAFF	TGTGCCAGCAGTTACCTGGTGTCAGGGACTGAAGCTTTCTTT
NA	TRBD1	TRBJ2-7	TRBV9	CASSSTGYEQYF	TGTGCCAGCAGCTCGACAGGGTACGAGCAGTACTTC
NA	TRBD2	TRBJ2-3	TRBV5-1	CASRAMTSGLPDTQYF	TGCGCCAGCAGAGCTATGACTAGCGGGCTCCCAGATACGCAGTATTTT
NA	NA	TRBJ1-3	TRBV28	CASSFGDSGNTIYF	TGTGCCAGCAGTTTTGGGGACTCTGGAAACACCATATATTTT
few	NA	TRBJ2-6	TRBV5-1	CASSLGSSGANVLTF	TGCGCCAGCAGCTTAGGATCCTCTGGGGCCAACGTCCTGACTTTC
NA	TRBD2	TRBJ2-1	TRBV5-1	CASSDPGLAGGSSYNEQFF	TGCGCCAGCAGCGACCCTGGACTAGCGGGAGGGAGCTCCTACAATGAGCAGTTCTTC
once	TRBD1	TRBJ1-1	TRBV18	CASSRDAGGVNTEAFF	TGTGCCAGCTCACGGGACGCAGGGGGGGTGAACACTGAAGCTTTCTTT
NA	TRBD1	TRBJ1-1	TRBV9	CASSVDQGGREAFF	TGTGCCAGCAGCGTAGATCAAGGGGGCAGGGAAGCTTTCTTT
NA	NA	TRBJ1-5	TRBV5-5	CASSLFLSGQNQPQHF	TGTGCCAGCAGCTTGTTCCTTTCAGGGCAGAATCAGCCCCAGCATTTT
NA	NA	TRBJ2-2	TRBV4-1	CASSQEGGGPSGELFF	TGCGCCAGCAGCCAAGAAGGGGGAGGGCCGTCCGGGGAGCTGTTTTTT
NA	TRBD1	TRBJ1-2	TRBV9	CASSVEQGSNYGYTF	TGTGCCAGCAGCGTAGAACAGGGGTCTAACTATGGCTACACCTTC
NA	TRBD1	TRBJ2-7	TRBV7-2	CASSHQTGVYEQYF	TGTGCCAGCAGCCATCAGACAGGGGTTTACGAGCAGTACTTC
NA	NA	TRBJ2-7	TRBV6-5	CASKLSSSYEQYF	TGTGCCAGCAAACTCTCGAGCTCCTACGAGCAGTACTTC
NA	NA	TRBJ2-1	TRBV2	CASLGTGTPDFF	TGTGCCAGTTTGGGGACCGGGACCCCGGATTTCTTC
NA	TRBD2	TRBJ2-5	TRBV14	CASSQAAGEAQETQYF	TGTGCCAGCAGCCAAGCGGCGGGAGAGGCGCAAGAGACCCAGTACTTC
NA	TRBD2	TRBJ2-7	TRBV3-1/TRBV3-2	CASSQGLAGGPYEQYF	TGTGCCAGCAGCCAAGGGCTAGCGGGAGGGCCCTACGAGCAGTACTTC
NA	NA	TRBJ1-1	TRBV4-1	CASSLGANTEAFF	TGCGCCAGCAGCCTAGGAGCGAACACTGAAGCTTTCTTT
once	NA	TRBJ2-7	TRBV5-1	CASSLGQVAYEQYF	TGCGCCAGCAGCTTGGGACAGGTGGCCTACGAGCAGTACTTC
NA	NA	TRBJ2-7	TRBV5-1	CASSPQGIYEQYF	TGCGCCAGCAGCCCACAGGGTATATACGAGCAGTACTTC
NA	NA	TRBJ1-1	TRBV19	CASSYRTLNTEAFF	TGTGCCAGTAGTTACAGGACTTTGAACACTGAAGCTTTCTTT